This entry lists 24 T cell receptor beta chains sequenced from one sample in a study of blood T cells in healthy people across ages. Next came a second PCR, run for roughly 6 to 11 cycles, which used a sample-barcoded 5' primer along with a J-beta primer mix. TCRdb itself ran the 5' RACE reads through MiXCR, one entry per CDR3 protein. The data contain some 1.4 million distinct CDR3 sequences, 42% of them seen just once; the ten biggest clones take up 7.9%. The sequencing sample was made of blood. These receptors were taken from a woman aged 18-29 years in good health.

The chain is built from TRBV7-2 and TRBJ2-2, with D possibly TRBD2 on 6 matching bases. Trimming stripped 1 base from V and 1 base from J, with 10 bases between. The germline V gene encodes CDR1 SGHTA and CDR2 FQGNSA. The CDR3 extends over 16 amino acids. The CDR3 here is CASSLVIGGNTGELFF. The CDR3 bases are TGTGCCAGCAGCTTAGTGATCGGGGGGAACACCGGGGAGCTGTTTTTT. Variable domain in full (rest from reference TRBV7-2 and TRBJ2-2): GAGVSQSPSNKVTEKGKDVELRCDPISGHTALYWYRQSLGQGLEFLIYFQGNSAPDKSGLPSDRFSAERTGGSVSTLTIQRTQQEDSAVYLCASSLVIGGNTGELFFGEGSRLTVL.

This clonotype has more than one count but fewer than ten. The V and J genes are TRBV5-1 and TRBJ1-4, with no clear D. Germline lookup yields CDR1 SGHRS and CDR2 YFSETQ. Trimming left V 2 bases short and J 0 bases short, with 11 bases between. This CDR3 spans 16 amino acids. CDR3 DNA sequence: TGCGCCAGCAGCTTCCTCTCAGGAGCAACTAATGAAAAACTGTTTTTT. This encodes CASSFLSGATNEKLFF.

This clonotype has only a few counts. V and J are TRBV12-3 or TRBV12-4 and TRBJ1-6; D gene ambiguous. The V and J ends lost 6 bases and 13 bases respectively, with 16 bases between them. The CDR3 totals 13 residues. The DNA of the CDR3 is TGTGCCAGCAGGGTTCTGCCGGGTTTCCCCCTCCACTTT. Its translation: CASRVLPGFPLHF.

CDR3 sequence (DNA): TGTGCCAGCAGTCACGGACAGGGATCCTACAATGAGCAGTTCTTC. Translating it yields CASSHGQGSYNEQFF. The chain recombines TRBV11-2 with TRBJ2-1; 8 nucleotides match TRBD1. Germline assignment: CDR1 SGHAT and CDR2 FQNNGV. V gave up 6 bases and J gave up 1 base; unmatched junction bases: 5. The CDR3 spans 15 residues. The full variable domain, in which reference TRBV11-2 and TRBJ2-1 provide the parts outside the CDR3, is EAGVAQSPRYKIIEKRQSVAFWCNPISGHATLYWYQQILGQGPKLLIQFQNNGVVDDSQLPKDRFSAERLKGVDSTLKIQPAKLEDSAVYLCASSHGQGSYNEQFFGPGTRLTVL.

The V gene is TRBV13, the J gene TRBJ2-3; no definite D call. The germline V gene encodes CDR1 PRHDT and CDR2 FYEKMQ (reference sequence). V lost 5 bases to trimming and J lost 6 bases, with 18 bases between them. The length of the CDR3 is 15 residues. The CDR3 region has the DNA TGTGCCAGCAGCCCCCGGGCCAAGAAGGCGGATACGCAGTATTTT. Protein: CASSPRAKKADTQYF.

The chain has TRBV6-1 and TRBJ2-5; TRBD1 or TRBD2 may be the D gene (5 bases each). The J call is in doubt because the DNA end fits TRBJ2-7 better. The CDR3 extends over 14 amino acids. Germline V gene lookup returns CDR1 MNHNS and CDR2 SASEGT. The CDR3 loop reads CASRSQGPLDEQYF. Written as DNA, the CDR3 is TGTGCCAGCAGAAGCCAGGGACCTCTCGACGAGCAGTACTTC.

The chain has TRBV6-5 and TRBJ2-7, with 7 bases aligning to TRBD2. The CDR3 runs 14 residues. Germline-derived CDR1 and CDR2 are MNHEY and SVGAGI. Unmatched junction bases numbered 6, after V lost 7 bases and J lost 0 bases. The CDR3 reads CASNPAGLSYEQYF. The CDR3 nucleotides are TGTGCCAGCAACCCAGCGGGGCTCTCCTACGAGCAGTACTTC.

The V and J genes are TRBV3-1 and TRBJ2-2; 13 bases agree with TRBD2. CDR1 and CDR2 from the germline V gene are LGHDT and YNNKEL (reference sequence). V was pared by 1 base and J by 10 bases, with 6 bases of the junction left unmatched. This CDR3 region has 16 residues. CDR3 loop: CASSQGLAGGVVELFF. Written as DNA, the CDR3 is TGTGCCAGCAGCCAAGGACTAGCGGGAGGAGTAGTGGAGCTGTTTTTT.

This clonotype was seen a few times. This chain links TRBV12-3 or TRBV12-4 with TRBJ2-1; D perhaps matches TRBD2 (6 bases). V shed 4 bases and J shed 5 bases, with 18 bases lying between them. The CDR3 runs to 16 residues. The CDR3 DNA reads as TGTGCCAGCAGTTCGTCACTGGGCGGGGAACACAATGAGCAGTTCTTC. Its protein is CASSSSLGGEHNEQFF.

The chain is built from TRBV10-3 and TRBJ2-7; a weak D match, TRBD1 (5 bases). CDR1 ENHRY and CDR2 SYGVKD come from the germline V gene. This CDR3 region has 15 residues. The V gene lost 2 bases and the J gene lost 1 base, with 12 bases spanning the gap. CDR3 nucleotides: TGTGCCATCAGTGAGGTAGGGGCCCCTTCCTACGAGCAGTACTTC. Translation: CAISEVGAPSYEQYF.

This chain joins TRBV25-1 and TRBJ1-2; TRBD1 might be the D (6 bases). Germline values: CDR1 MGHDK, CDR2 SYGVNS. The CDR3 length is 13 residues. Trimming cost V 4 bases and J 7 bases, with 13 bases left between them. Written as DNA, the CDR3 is TGTGCCAGCAGTGCTCCGCAGGGGTTTGGCTACACCTTC. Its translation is CASSAPQGFGYTF.

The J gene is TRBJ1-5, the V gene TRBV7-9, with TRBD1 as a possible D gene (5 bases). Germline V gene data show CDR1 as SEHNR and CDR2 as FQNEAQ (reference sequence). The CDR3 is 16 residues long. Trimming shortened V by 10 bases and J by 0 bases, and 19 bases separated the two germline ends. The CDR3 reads CATSPGGIYSNQPQHF. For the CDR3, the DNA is TGTGCCACCTCCCCCGGGGGTATCTATAGCAATCAGCCCCAGCATTTT.

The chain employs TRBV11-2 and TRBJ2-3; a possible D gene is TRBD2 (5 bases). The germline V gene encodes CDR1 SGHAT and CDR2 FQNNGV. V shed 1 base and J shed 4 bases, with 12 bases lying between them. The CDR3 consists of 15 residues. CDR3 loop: CASSLGRAVSDTQYF. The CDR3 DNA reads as TGTGCCAGCAGCTTAGGACGAGCGGTGTCAGATACGCAGTATTTT. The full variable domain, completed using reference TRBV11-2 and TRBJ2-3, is EAGVAQSPRYKIIEKRQSVAFWCNPISGHATLYWYQQILGQGPKLLIQFQNNGVVDDSQLPKDRFSAERLKGVDSTLKIQPAKLEDSAVYLCASSLGRAVSDTQYFGPGTRLTVL.

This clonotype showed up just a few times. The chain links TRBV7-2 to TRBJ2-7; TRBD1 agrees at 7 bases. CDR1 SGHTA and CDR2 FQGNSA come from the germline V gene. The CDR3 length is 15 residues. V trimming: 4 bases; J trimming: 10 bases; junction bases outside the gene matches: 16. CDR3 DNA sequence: TGTGCCAGCAGCTCAAGGACAGGCGAGCTCGGGGCCCAGTACTTC. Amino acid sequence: CASSSRTGELGAQYF.

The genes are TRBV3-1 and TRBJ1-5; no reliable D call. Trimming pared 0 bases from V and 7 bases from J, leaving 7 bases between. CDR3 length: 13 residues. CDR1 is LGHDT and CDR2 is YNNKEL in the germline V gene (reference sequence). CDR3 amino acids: CASSQEGVQPQHF. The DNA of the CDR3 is TGTGCCAGCAGCCAAGAGGGTGTGCAGCCCCAGCATTTT.

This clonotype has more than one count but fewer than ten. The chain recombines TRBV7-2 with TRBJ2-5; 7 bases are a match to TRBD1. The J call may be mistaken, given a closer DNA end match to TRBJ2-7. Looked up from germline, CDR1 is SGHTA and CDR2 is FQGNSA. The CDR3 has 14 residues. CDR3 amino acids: CASSLWTGSYEQYF. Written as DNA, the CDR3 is TGTGCCAGCAGCTTATGGACAGGATCCTACGAGCAGTACTTC.

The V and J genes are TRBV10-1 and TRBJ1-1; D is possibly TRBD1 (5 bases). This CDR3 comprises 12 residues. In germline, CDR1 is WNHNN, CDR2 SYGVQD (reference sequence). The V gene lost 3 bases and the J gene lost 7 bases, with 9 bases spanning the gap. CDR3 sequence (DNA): TGCGCCAGCAGTGAAGGAGGGGATGAAGCTTTCTTT. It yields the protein CASSEGGDEAFF.

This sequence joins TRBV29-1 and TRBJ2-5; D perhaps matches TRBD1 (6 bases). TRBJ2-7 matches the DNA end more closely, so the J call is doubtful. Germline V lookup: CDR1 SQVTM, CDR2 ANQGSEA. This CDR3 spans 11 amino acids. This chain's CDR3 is CSACRGNEQYF. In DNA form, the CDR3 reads TGCAGCGCCTGTAGGGGGAACGAGCAGTACTTC.

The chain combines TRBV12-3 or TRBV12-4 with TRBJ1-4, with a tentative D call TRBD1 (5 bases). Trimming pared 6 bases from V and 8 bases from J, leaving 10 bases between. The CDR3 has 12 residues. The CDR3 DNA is TGTGCCAGCAGACCCCGGGGGGAAAAACTGTTTTTT. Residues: CASRPRGEKLFF.

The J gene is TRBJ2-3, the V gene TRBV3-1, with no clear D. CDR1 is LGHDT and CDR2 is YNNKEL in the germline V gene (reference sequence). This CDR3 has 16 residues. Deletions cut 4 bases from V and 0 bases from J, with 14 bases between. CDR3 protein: CASSPPGPRSTDTQYF. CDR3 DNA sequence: TGTGCCAGCAGCCCCCCCGGGCCTCGGAGCACAGATACGCAGTATTTT.

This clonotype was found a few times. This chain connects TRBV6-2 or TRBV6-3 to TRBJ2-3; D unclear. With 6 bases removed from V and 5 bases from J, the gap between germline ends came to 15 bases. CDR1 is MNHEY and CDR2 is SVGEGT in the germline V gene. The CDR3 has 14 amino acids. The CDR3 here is CASSRGSVGDTQYF. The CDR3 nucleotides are TGTGCCAGCAGCCGTGGTTCCGTGGGAGATACGCAGTATTTT.

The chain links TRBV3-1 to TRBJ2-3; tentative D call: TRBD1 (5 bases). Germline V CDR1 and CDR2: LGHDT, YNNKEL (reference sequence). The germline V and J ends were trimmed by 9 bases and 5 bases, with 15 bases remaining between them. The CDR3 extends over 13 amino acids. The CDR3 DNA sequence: TGTGCCAGTAAGATCCAGGGTGGAGATACGCAGTATTTT. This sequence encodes CASKIQGGDTQYF.

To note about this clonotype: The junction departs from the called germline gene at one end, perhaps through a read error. CDR3 residues: CANSLAVGLAGIYEQFF. The CDR3, as DNA: TGTGCCAACAGCTTAGCGGTAGGACTAGCGGGGATATATGAGCAGTTCTTC. V is TRBV7-9 and J is TRBJ2-1, with 12 positions matching TRBD2. This CDR3 is built from 17 residues. Germline V CDR1 and CDR2: SEHNR, FQNEAQ (reference sequence).

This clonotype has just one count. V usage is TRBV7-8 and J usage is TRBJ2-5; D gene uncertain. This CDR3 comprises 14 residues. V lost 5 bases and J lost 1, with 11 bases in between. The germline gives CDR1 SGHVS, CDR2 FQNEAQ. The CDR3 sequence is CASSRGWAQETQYF. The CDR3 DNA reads TGTGCCAGCAGCCGCGGATGGGCCCAAGAGACCCAGTACTTC.